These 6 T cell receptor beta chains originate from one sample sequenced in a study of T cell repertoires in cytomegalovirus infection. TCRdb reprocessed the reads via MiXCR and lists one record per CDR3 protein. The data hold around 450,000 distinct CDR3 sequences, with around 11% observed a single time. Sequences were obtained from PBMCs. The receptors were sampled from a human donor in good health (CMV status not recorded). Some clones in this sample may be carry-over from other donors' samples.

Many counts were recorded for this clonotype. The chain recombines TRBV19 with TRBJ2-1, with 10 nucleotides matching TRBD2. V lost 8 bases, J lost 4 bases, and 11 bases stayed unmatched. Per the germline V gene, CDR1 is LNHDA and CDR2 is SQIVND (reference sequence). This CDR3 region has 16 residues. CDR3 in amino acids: CASATSGTSEYNEQFF. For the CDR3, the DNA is TGTGCCAGTGCTACCTCCGGGACTAGCGAATACAATGAGCAGTTCTTC.

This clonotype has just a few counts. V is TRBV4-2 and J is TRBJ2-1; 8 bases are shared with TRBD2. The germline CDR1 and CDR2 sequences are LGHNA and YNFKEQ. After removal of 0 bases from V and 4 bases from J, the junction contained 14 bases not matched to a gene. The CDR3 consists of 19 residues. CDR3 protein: CASSQDIPGGAGGYNEQFF. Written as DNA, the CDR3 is TGTGCCAGCAGCCAAGACATTCCGGGGGGGGCCGGAGGATACAATGAGCAGTTCTTC.

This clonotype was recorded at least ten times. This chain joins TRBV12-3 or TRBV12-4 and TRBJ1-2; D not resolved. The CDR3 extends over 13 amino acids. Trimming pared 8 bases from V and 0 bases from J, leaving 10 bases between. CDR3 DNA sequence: TGTGCCAGCTCAATACAAGCTAACTATGGCTACACCTTC. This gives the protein CASSIQANYGYTF.

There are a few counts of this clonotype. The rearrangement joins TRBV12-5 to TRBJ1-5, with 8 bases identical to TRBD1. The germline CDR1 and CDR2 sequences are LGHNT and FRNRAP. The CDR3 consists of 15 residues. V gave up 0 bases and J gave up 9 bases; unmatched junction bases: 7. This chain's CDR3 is CASGLVAGGSLPQHF. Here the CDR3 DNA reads TGTGCTAGTGGTTTGGTCGCAGGGGGCAGTCTGCCCCAGCATTTT.

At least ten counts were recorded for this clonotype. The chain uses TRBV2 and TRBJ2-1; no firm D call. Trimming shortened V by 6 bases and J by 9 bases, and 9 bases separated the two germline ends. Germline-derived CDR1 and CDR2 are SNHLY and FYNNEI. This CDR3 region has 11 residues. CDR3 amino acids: CASSALVEQFF. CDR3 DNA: TGTGCCAGCAGCGCTTTAGTTGAGCAGTTCTTC.

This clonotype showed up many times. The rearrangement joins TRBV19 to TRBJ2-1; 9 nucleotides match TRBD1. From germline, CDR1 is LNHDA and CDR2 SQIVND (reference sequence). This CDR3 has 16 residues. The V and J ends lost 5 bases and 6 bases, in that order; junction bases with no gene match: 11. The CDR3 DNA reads TGTGCCAGTAGTCCAAAAGGGTGGACAGGGGCCAATGAGCAGTTCTTC. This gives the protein CASSPKGWTGANEQFF.